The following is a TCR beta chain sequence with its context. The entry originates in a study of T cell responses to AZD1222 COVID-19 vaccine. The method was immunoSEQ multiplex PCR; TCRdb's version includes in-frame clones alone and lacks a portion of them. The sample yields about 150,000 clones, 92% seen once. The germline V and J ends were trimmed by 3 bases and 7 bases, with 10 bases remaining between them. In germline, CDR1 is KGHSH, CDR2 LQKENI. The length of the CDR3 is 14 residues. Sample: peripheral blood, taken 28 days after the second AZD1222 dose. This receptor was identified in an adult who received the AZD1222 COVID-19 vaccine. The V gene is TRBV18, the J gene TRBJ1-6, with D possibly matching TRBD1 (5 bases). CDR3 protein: CASSPGTGNSPLHF. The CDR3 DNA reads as TGTGCCAGCTCACCCGGGACGGGGAATTCACCCCTCCACTTT.